These 28 T cell receptor beta chains were sequenced from one sample in a study of OX40 agonist ivuxolimab in advanced cancers. Produced via immunoSEQ multiplex PCR; TCRdb's table is partial and in-frame only. The repertoire includes about 19,000 clones, more than 80% of them detected once, and 13% sits in the top ten. The sample consisted of CD4+ or CD8+ T cells sorted from blood, taken in a trial of the OX40 agonist ivuxolimab. The receptors stem from an adult with an advanced solid tumor such as melanoma, head and neck, liver or kidney cancer.

The rearrangement links TRBV12-5 to TRBJ1-1, with 7 bases lining up with TRBD1. CDR1 is LGHNT and CDR2 is FRNRAP in the germline V gene. Trimming cost V 6 bases and J 4 bases; bases outside gene matches: 8. This CDR3 has 14 residues. The CDR3 DNA follows: TGTGCTAGTGGCCTTGACAGGGTCGGCACTGAAGCTTTCTTT. It yields the protein CASGLDRVGTEAFF.

The rearrangement uses TRBV2 and TRBJ2-7, with 7 bases fitting TRBD2. The CDR3 is 15 residues long. Germline V gives CDR1 SNHLY, CDR2 FYNNEI. The V gene end was trimmed by 1 base and the J gene end by 0 bases; junction bases not matched to a gene: 3. In DNA, the CDR3 is TGTGCCAGCAGTGAAGGGCGGGGGAGCTCCTACGAGCAGTACTTC. It yields the protein CASSEGRGSSYEQYF. Based on the CDR3 plus reference TRBV2 and TRBJ2-7, the full variable domain is EPEVTQTPSHQVTQMGQEVILRCVPISNHLYFYWYRQILGQKVEFLVSFYNNEISEKSEIFDDQFSVERPDGSNFTLKIRSTKLEDSAMYFCASSEGRGSSYEQYFGPGTRLTVT.

The chain couples TRBV13 to TRBJ2-3; 7 nucleotides align to TRBD2. The length of the CDR3 is 15 residues. Germline trimming cut 6 bases from V and 4 bases from J; bases unmatched to any gene: 10. CDR1 is PRHDT and CDR2 is FYEKMQ in the germline V gene (reference sequence). The CDR3 coding sequence is TGTGCCAGCAGAACCGGGGAGGGTTCGGCAGATACGCAGTATTTT. It encodes CASRTGEGSADTQYF.

This rearrangement joins TRBV19 to TRBJ1-1, with no clear D. CDR1 and CDR2 from the germline V gene are LNHDA and SQIVND (reference sequence). The CDR3 totals 14 residues. The V end was cut by 1 base, the J end by 7 bases, with 13 bases between. In nucleotides, the CDR3 is TGTGCCAGTAGTATAGCGGTCAGGTACCATGAAGCTTTCTTT. It specifies CASSIAVRYHEAFF.

The rearrangement links TRBV4-1 to TRBJ2-1, with a possible D match to TRBD1 (6 bases). Trimming removed 0 bases from V and 2 bases from J, with 11 bases in between. The CDR3 has 16 residues. Germline V gives CDR1 MGHRA, CDR2 YSYEKL. CDR3 loop: CASSQEAGVPYNEQFF. CDR3 DNA: TGCGCCAGCAGCCAAGAAGCAGGGGTCCCCTACAATGAGCAGTTCTTC.

The genes are TRBV29-1 and TRBJ1-2; the D gene is possibly TRBD1 (5 bases). Trimming pared 1 base from V and 8 bases from J, leaving 11 bases between. CDR1 SQVTM and CDR2 ANQGSEA come from the germline V gene. This CDR3 is 12 amino acids long. The CDR3 sequence is CSVEGERGGYTF. CDR3 bases: TGCAGCGTTGAAGGAGAAAGGGGCGGCTACACCTTC.

The DNA of the CDR3 is TGTGCCAGCAACCCAGGGACTGGTTCCTACAATGAGCAGTTCTTC. Translation gives CASNPGTGSYNEQFF. V gene TRBV27 combines with J gene TRBJ2-1; D may be TRBD2 (6 bases). Germline lookup yields CDR1 MNHEY and CDR2 SMNVEV (reference sequence). This CDR3 contains 15 residues. V lost 7 bases and J lost 1, with 14 bases in between.

This clone was found once. This chain connects TRBV15 to TRBJ1-2; 7 bases match TRBD1. There are 16 residues in the CDR3. The ends lost 2 bases at V and 5 bases at J; junction bases unmatched: 11. Germline CDR1 reads LNHNV; CDR2 reads YYDKDF (reference sequence). The chain's CDR3 is CATSRRQGRVGYGYTF. The CDR3 DNA follows: TGTGCCACCAGCAGACGACAGGGCCGGGTTGGGTATGGCTACACCTTC. The complete variable domain, with remaining parts taken from reference TRBV15 and TRBJ1-2, reads DAMVIQNPRYQVTQFGKPVTLSCSQTLNHNVMYWYQQKSSQAPKLLFHYYDKDFNNEADTPDNFQSRRPNTSFCFLDIRSPGLGDTAMYLCATSRRQGRVGYGYTFGSGTRLTVV.

The chain couples TRBV29-1 to TRBJ2-1; 12 bases map to TRBD2. CDR3 length equals 13 residues. Germline V gene data show CDR1 as SQVTM and CDR2 as ANQGSEA. V shed 8 bases, J shed 1 base, and the junction held 0 bases outside the gene matches. CDR3 sequence: CSLAGGSYNEQFF. DNA for the CDR3: TGCAGCCTAGCGGGAGGGTCCTACAATGAGCAGTTCTTC.

V is TRBV5-1 and J is TRBJ1-2, with D perhaps matching TRBD1 (6 bases). This CDR3 has 16 amino acids. Germline CDR1 reads SGHRS; CDR2 reads YFSETQ. The V end was cut by 1 base, the J end by 3 bases, with 16 bases between. The CDR3: CASSLSPEAGDYGYTF. The CDR3 DNA sequence: TGCGCCAGCAGCTTGTCTCCTGAGGCAGGGGACTATGGCTACACCTTC. The full variable domain, rest sourced from reference TRBV5-1 and TRBJ1-2, is KAGVTQTPRYLIKTRGQQVTLSCSPISGHRSVSWYQQTPGQGLQFLFEYFSETQRNKGNFPGRFSGRQFSNSRSEMNVSTLELGDSALYLCASSLSPEAGDYGYTFGSGTRLTVV.

This rearrangement joins TRBV19 to TRBJ1-6; 7 bases align to TRBD1. Per the germline V gene, CDR1 is LNHDA and CDR2 is SQIVND (reference sequence). V shed 7 bases, J shed 7 bases, and the junction held 1 base outside the gene matches. The CDR3 loop spans 12 amino acids. DNA for the CDR3: TGTGCCAGTAAGACAGGGAATTCACCCCTCCACTTT. Its translation is CASKTGNSPLHF.

The chain joins TRBV6-6 to TRBJ2-7; D is tentatively TRBD1 or TRBD2 (5 bases each). Deletions cut 4 bases from V and 7 bases from J, with 14 bases between. Germline assignment: CDR1 MNHNY and CDR2 SVGAGI (reference sequence). The CDR3 spans 13 residues. The DNA for the CDR3 is TGTGCCAGCAGTTTCCCGGGGCCGGAAGAGCAGTACTTC. Amino acid sequence: CASSFPGPEEQYF.

This clone has more than one count but fewer than ten. The J gene is TRBJ1-3, the V gene TRBV6-6; unclear D gene. V shed 6 bases and J shed 9 bases, with 9 bases lying between them. The CDR3 loop spans 11 amino acids. The germline CDR1 and CDR2 sequences are MNHNY and SVGAGI (reference sequence). CDR3 DNA sequence: TGTGCCAGCAGAGGAGGTGCCACCATATATTTT. Its translation is CASRGGATIYF.

The gene calls are TRBV19 and TRBJ2-7; 14 positions agree with TRBD2. The V gene end was trimmed by 3 bases and the J gene end by 0 bases; junction bases not matched to a gene: 4. The length of the CDR3 is 17 residues. From germline, CDR1 is LNHDA and CDR2 SQIVND (reference sequence). CDR3 DNA sequence: TGTGCCAGTAGTATTGGGACTAGCGGGGGTAGCTCCTACGAGCAGTACTTC. Translated, it gives CASSIGTSGGSSYEQYF.

The chain has TRBV27 and TRBJ2-1; D is unclear. Trimming left V 3 bases short and J 12 bases short, with 12 bases between. Germline loops: CDR1 MNHEY, CDR2 SMNVEV (reference sequence). This CDR3 is 12 amino acids long. CDR3 sequence: CASSFSVFGQFF. The CDR3 bases are TGTGCCAGCAGTTTTTCAGTTTTTGGGCAGTTCTTC.

The chain recombines TRBV28 with TRBJ2-7; 8 nucleotides align to TRBD2. Germline CDR1 reads MDHEN; CDR2 reads SYDVKM. CDR3 length: 15 residues. With V trimmed by 6 bases and J by 3 bases, 10 bases remained unmatched. CDR3 protein: CASRFSREGFYEQYF. The CDR3 DNA reads TGTGCCAGCAGGTTCTCCCGGGAGGGATTCTACGAGCAGTACTTC.

This chain links TRBV2 with TRBJ1-5; 7 positions agree with TRBD1. Trimming took 7 bases from V and 2 from J; bases not matched to a gene: 5. Germline values: CDR1 SNHLY, CDR2 FYNNEI. The CDR3 length is 14 residues. The CDR3 nucleotides are TGTGCCAGCACCCTTACAGGGGGCAATCAGCCCCAGCATTTT. Protein: CASTLTGGNQPQHF.

The J gene is TRBJ2-1, the V gene TRBV4-1, with 7 bases aligning to TRBD2. From germline, CDR1 is MGHRA and CDR2 YSYEKL. Losses at the gene ends were 4 bases for V and 0 bases for J; bases not matched to a gene: 6. The length of the CDR3 is 16 residues. Here the CDR3 reads CASSPLSGNSYNEQFF. The CDR3 coding sequence is TGCGCCAGCAGCCCATTGAGCGGGAACTCCTACAATGAGCAGTTCTTC.

The rearrangement uses TRBV28 and TRBJ2-5; 10 nucleotides line up with TRBD1. TRBJ2-7 matches the DNA end more closely, so the J call is doubtful. Germline V gene data show CDR1 as MDHEN and CDR2 as SYDVKM. This CDR3 comprises 14 residues. The CDR3 loop reads CASSSGTGAYEQYF. DNA of the CDR3: TGTGCCAGCAGCAGCGGGACAGGGGCCTACGAGCAGTACTTC.

The V call is TRBV18, the J call TRBJ2-2; no definite D call. This CDR3 contains 16 residues. The V end was cut by 3 bases, the J end by 3 bases, with 14 bases between. CDR1 is KGHSH, CDR2 LQKENI, per germline. In nucleotides, the CDR3 is TGTGCCAGCTCACCGGGCCGGCAGGCCGACACCGGGGAGCTGTTTTTT. The encoded protein is CASSPGRQADTGELFF.

The chain is built from TRBV11-2 and TRBJ2-7; D gene uncertain. The CDR3 covers 12 residues. CDR1 is SGHAT and CDR2 is FQNNGV in the germline V gene. V dropped 0 bases and J dropped 3 bases, with 3 bases sitting between them. This chain's CDR3 is CASSLDSYEQYF. For the CDR3, the DNA is TGTGCCAGCAGCTTAGACAGCTACGAGCAGTACTTC.

V usage is TRBV7-8 and J usage is TRBJ1-1; D uncertain. The ends were cut back, 5 bases at V and 1 base at J, with 11 bases in the middle. This CDR3 contains 14 residues. CDR1 and CDR2 from the germline V gene are SGHVS and FQNEAQ. In nucleotides, the CDR3 is TGTGCCAGCAGCCCACGGTACGGGAACACTGAAGCTTTCTTT. It is translated as CASSPRYGNTEAFF.

This rearrangement joins TRBV13 to TRBJ1-2; 8 bases align to TRBD1. Germline-derived CDR1 and CDR2 are PRHDT and FYEKMQ (reference sequence). The ends lost 3 bases at V and 3 bases at J; junction bases unmatched: 6. CDR3 length equals 15 residues. As DNA, the CDR3 is TGTGCCAGCAGCTTCGCCGGACAGGGATACTATGGCTACACCTTC. It specifies CASSFAGQGYYGYTF.

The chain uses TRBV5-4 and TRBJ2-1; a weak D match, TRBD2 (6 bases). Germline V gene data show CDR1 as SGHNT and CDR2 as YYREEE (reference sequence). V was clipped by 1 base and J by 0 bases, with 20 bases between them. The CDR3 contains 19 residues. CDR3 sequence reads: CASSLFGYVDGSSYNEQFF. The CDR3 region has the DNA TGTGCCAGCAGCTTGTTTGGGTATGTGGACGGGAGCTCCTACAATGAGCAGTTCTTC.

This chain links TRBV4-1 with TRBJ2-5, with 12 bases lining up with TRBD2. The germline V gene has CDR1 MGHRA and CDR2 YSYEKL. With V trimmed by 4 bases and J by 3 bases, 9 bases remained unmatched. The CDR3 is 17 amino acids. The CDR3 nucleotides read TGCGCCAGCAGCCCGCTAGCGGGGGGGCCTAATGAAGAGACCCAGTACTTC. Amino acid sequence: CASSPLAGGPNEETQYF.

In DNA, the CDR3 is TGTGCCAGCAGCGGACAGGGAGACTACAATGAGCAGTTCTTC. It specifies CASSGQGDYNEQFF. V usage is TRBV7-9 and J usage is TRBJ2-1, with 8 bases identical to TRBD1. Germline CDR1 reads SEHNR; CDR2 reads FQNEAQ (reference sequence). J was trimmed by 3 bases and V by 5 bases; bases with no gene match: 3. This CDR3 is 14 amino acids long.

V usage is TRBV5-1 and J usage is TRBJ2-1; TRBD2 matches 9 bases. The CDR3 consists of 13 residues. With V trimmed by 3 bases and J by 7 bases, 2 bases remained unmatched. Germline V lookup: CDR1 SGHRS, CDR2 YFSETQ. CDR3 nucleotides: TGCGCCAGCAGCTATAGCGGGAGTAATGAGCAGTTCTTC. Translating it yields CASSYSGSNEQFF.

The chain recombines TRBV4-1 with TRBJ2-1; 12 nucleotides agree with TRBD2. The CDR3 extends over 19 amino acids. V lost 4 bases to trimming and J lost 4 bases; unmatched junction nucleotides: 14. CDR1 is MGHRA, CDR2 YSYEKL, per germline. CDR3 sequence reads: CASSRRLAGDTNLYNEQFF. The CDR3 DNA reads TGCGCCAGCAGCCGGAGACTAGCGGGGGACACAAATTTATACAATGAGCAGTTCTTC.